These T cell receptor beta chains were read from a single sample in a study of response to subunit inactivated influenza vaccine. MiXCR was run by TCRdb on the RT-PCR reads, yielding one entry per CDR3 protein. The sample gives roughly 190,000 distinct CDR3 sequences, around 12% of which show up once; 25% to 30% is in the top ten. This sample was also put to use in a study of T cells expressing NK-cell markers.

The specimen was CD8+ T cells sorted from PBMCs, collected 11 to 12 days after vaccination. These receptors came from a man aged 45-60 years who received an inactivated influenza vaccine. The CDR3 runs from the conserved cysteine through the conserved F or W. D genes are given only for firm matches. Clone size, where shown, is once, few, many, or a class for clones that have expanded.

-	TRBV5-1	once	TRBJ1-2	CASSLQAGIAVDGYTF	TGCGCCAGCAGCTTACAGGCCGGCATCGCCGTAGATGGCTACACCTTC
-	TRBV28	few	TRBJ2-7	CASSSHRAQDSYEQYF	TGTGCCAGCAGTTCTCACAGGGCCCAAGACTCCTACGAGCAGTACTTC
-	TRBV28	few	TRBJ2-3	CASTLDFTDTQYF	TGTGCCAGCACCCTGGACTTCACAGATACGCAGTATTTT
TRBD1	TRBV7-2	-	TRBJ2-1	CASSLAGQGLSEQFF	TGTGCCAGCAGCTTAGCTGGACAGGGGCTCAGCGAGCAGTTCTTC
-	TRBV4-1	many	TRBJ2-7	CASSQEGFPASGYEQYF	TGCGCCAGCAGCCAAGAAGGTTTCCCCGCCTCGGGCTACGAGCAGTACTTC
TRBD2	TRBV9	many	TRBJ2-7	CASSEAGDFPYEQYF	TGTGCCAGCAGTGAAGCGGGAGATTTCCCCTACGAGCAGTACTTC
-	TRBV7-9	-	TRBJ2-5	CASSPHRGGETQYF	TGTGCCAGCAGCCCCCACCGGGGTGGAGAGACCCAGTACTTC
-	TRBV12-3/TRBV12-4	many	TRBJ2-2	CASSPTQGHGELFF	TGTGCCAGCAGTCCCACCCAGGGACACGGGGAGCTGTTTTTT
TRBD1	TRBV28	-	TRBJ1-1	CASSSITGGTEAFF	TGTGCCAGCAGCTCAATTACAGGGGGCACTGAAGCTTTCTTT
-	TRBV7-9	once	TRBJ2-5	CASSSWGPQETQYF	TGTGCCAGCAGCTCCTGGGGACCCCAAGAGACCCAGTACTTC
TRBD1	TRBV29-1	-	TRBJ2-1	CSVEDQVRGIYNEQFF	TGCAGCGTTGAAGATCAGGTCAGGGGGATATACAATGAGCAGTTCTTC
-	TRBV29-1	-	TRBJ1-2	CSVWGGYGYTF	TGCAGCGTTTGGGGTGGCTATGGCTACACCTTC
TRBD1	TRBV25-1	few	TRBJ2-1	CASSVTGGGEQFF	TGTGCCAGCAGTGTAACAGGGGGAGGTGAGCAGTTCTTC
TRBD1	TRBV14	many	TRBJ2-7	CASSQVFGQGLYEQYF	TGTGCCAGCAGCCAAGTGTTTGGACAGGGGTTGTACGAGCAGTACTTC
TRBD1	TRBV2	-	TRBJ1-1	CASSAGQGGGTEAFF	TGTGCCAGCAGTGCAGGACAGGGGGGAGGTACTGAAGCTTTCTTT
TRBD2	TRBV4-3	few	TRBJ2-2	CASSQASGGLNTGELFF	TGCGCCAGCAGCCAGGCTAGCGGGGGCCTTAACACCGGGGAGCTGTTTTTT
-	TRBV12-3/TRBV12-4	-	TRBJ2-7	CASSFGVRSYEQYF	TGTGCCAGCAGTTTTGGGGTCAGGAGCTACGAGCAGTACTTC
-	TRBV2	-	TRBJ2-1	CASVIGAEYNEQFF	TGTGCCAGTGTGATCGGGGCGGAGTACAATGAGCAGTTCTTC
-	TRBV12-3/TRBV12-4	-	TRBJ2-1	CASSSPPDKLYNEQFF	TGTGCCAGCAGCTCTCCCCCGGACAAATTATACAATGAGCAGTTCTTC
TRBD2	TRBV10-1	few	TRBJ2-1	CASSGGGMVGSSYNEQFF	TGCGCCAGCAGTGGGGGGGGGATGGTAGGAAGCTCCTACAATGAGCAGTTCTTC
TRBD1	TRBV10-3	-	TRBJ2-7	CAISTKRDRVYEQYF	TGTGCCATCAGTACAAAACGGGACAGGGTCTACGAGCAGTACTTC
-	TRBV4-3	few	TRBJ1-2	CASSQDRIINYGYTF	TGCGCCAGCAGCCAAGATCGTATTATTAACTATGGCTACACCTTC
-	TRBV4-3	few	TRBJ2-7	CASSQRLDYEQYF	TGCGCCAGCAGCCAACGTCTCGACTACGAGCAGTACTTC
-	TRBV7-9	-	TRBJ1-3	CTPGATSGNTIYF	TGTACCCCGGGTGCAACCTCTGGAAACACCATATATTTT
-	TRBV25-1	-	TRBJ1-1	CASREQGDTEAFF	TGTGCCAGCAGGGAACAGGGAGACACTGAAGCTTTCTTT
TRBD1	TRBV6-2/TRBV6-3	few	TRBJ2-5	CASSYETGFQETQYF	TGTGCCAGCAGTTACGAGACAGGGTTCCAAGAGACCCAGTACTTC
-	TRBV9	many	TRBJ2-7	CASSVAAESSSEQYF	TGTGCCAGCAGCGTAGCTGCGGAGAGTTCCTCCGAGCAGTACTTC
-	TRBV5-1	few	TRBJ2-5	CASSHRTGTQYF	TGCGCCAGCAGTCACCGGACGGGGACCCAGTACTTC
TRBD2	TRBV9	few	TRBJ2-7	CASSVGLAASYEQYF	TGTGCCAGCAGCGTAGGGCTAGCGGCCTCCTACGAGCAGTACTTC
TRBD1	TRBV15	-	TRBJ1-2	CATSRESLDRANYGYTF	TGTGCCACCAGCAGAGAAAGTCTTGACAGGGCTAACTATGGCTACACCTTC
-	TRBV29-1	-	TRBJ1-1	CSVEDHRGPIGGAFF	TGCAGCGTTGAAGATCACAGAGGGCCAATCGGAGGGGCTTTCTTT
-	TRBV24-1	-	TRBJ2-3	CATSDLMGPTDTQYF	TGTGCCACCAGTGATTTGATGGGGCCGACAGATACGCAGTATTTT
-	TRBV10-3	-	TRBJ2-1	CAISEGAAQYNEQFF	TGTGCCATCAGTGAAGGAGCGGCGCAGTACAATGAGCAGTTCTTC
TRBD2	TRBV7-9	-	TRBJ2-1	CASSSEGLAGDNEQFF	TGTGCCAGCAGCTCTGAGGGACTAGCGGGAGACAATGAGCAGTTCTTC
-	TRBV7-8	few	TRBJ1-6	CASSLGLGEWNSPLHF	TGTGCCAGCAGCTTAGGATTGGGGGAGTGGAATTCACCCCTCCACTTT
-	TRBV10-3	few	TRBJ2-7	CAISDRVSYEQYF	TGTGCCATCAGTGACAGGGTCTCCTACGAGCAGTACTTC
TRBD2	TRBV12-3/TRBV12-4	few	TRBJ2-7	CASSLLAGVVPSYEQYF	TGTGCCAGCAGTTTACTAGCGGGAGTGGTTCCCTCCTACGAGCAGTACTTC